The 21 T cell receptor beta chains listed next were all sequenced from one sample in a study of post-analysis software for immune sequencing data (dated by TCRdb to about 2015). Study-wide findings and limitations: Significantly higher frequencies in patients than in controls were found for several TRBV segments, including TRBV5-6, TRBV5-1 and TRBV20-1.

The method was PCR. The instrument was an Illumina HiSeq 2500. Unique molecular identifiers were incorporated into TCR beta cDNA libraries to reduce PCR and sequencing biases. TCRdb cleaned the public reads at Q25 with fastp, built clones with MiXCR and kept in-frame beta chains. Under each unique CDR3 protein, matching rows form one entry showing the most common genes and DNA. The sample yields 450,000 to 700,000 distinct CDR3 sequences; 44% were counted once. The ten most abundant clones make up under 2% of the sample. The antigens of these receptors remain unknown. The sample was blood. The receptors stem from a girl aged 10-17 years with multiple sclerosis.

This clonotype has more than one count but fewer than ten. V is TRBV7-9 and J is TRBJ2-7; D is ambiguous. Trimming left V 0 bases short and J 3 bases short, with 9 bases between. The CDR3 consists of 14 residues. Germline V gene sequence: CDR1 SEHNR, CDR2 FQNEAQ (reference sequence). The CDR3 DNA reads as TGTGCCAGCAGCTTAGCTAGAGAGGTCTACGAGCAGTACTTC. This codes for CASSLAREVYEQYF.

This clonotype appeared a few times. The V and J genes are TRBV6-6 and TRBJ1-1, with TRBD1 matching over 7 bases. V trimming: 4 bases; J trimming: 1 base; junction bases outside the gene matches: 9. Germline CDR1 and CDR2: MNHNY and SVGAGI (reference sequence). This CDR3 region has 16 residues. In DNA form, the CDR3 reads TGTGCCAGCAGTTCAGGCTCAGGGGGATCGAACACTGAAGCTTTCTTT. Residues: CASSSGSGGSNTEAFF.

Regarding this clonotype: At one of its ends the junction is not consistent with the germline gene, which may arise from a read error. This chain uses TRBV15 with TRBJ1-2; 8 bases match TRBD1. Germline CDR1 reads LNHNV; CDR2 reads YYDKDF (reference sequence). CDR3 length: 16 residues. This CDR3 reads CAASRDHTRTGSGYTF. CDR3 coding DNA: TGTGCCGCCAGCAGAGATCACACAAGGACAGGGTCTGGCTACACCTTC.

V gene TRBV6-5 combines with J gene TRBJ1-4, with D uncertain. V gave up 8 bases and J gave up 7 bases, with 17 bases separating them. The length of the CDR3 is 14 residues. CDR1 and CDR2 from the germline V gene are MNHEY and SVGAGI. The CDR3 DNA reads TGTGCCAGCGGGCCGACCGGGCGGACTGAAAAACTGTTTTTT. Amino acid sequence: CASGPTGRTEKLFF.

This rearrangement joins TRBV29-1 to TRBJ2-1; D assignment may be TRBD1 or TRBD2 (6 bases each). Trimming removed 7 bases from V and 3 bases from J, with 13 bases in between. The germline V gene encodes CDR1 SQVTM and CDR2 ANQGSEA. CDR3 length: 13 amino acids. Here the CDR3 DNA reads TGCAGCGCGGGGGACACAAACTACAATGAGCAGTTCTTC. It translates to CSAGDTNYNEQFF.

The chain recombines TRBV20-1 with TRBJ2-1; 13 bases align to TRBD2. Losses at the gene ends were 3 bases for V and 0 bases for J; bases not matched to a gene: 2. This CDR3 spans 16 amino acids. Germline V gene data show CDR1 as DFQATT and CDR2 as SNEGSKA (reference sequence). The CDR3 DNA is TGCAGTGCTAGCGGACTAGCGGGGGACTCCTACAATGAGCAGTTCTTC. It specifies CSASGLAGDSYNEQFF.

There are a few counts of this clonotype. The V gene is TRBV4-1, the J gene TRBJ2-1, with 10 bases lining up with TRBD2. Looked up from germline, CDR1 is MGHRA and CDR2 is YSYEKL. CDR3 size: 15 residues. Germline trimming cut 0 bases from V and 12 bases from J; bases unmatched to any gene: 8. CDR3 residues: CASSQDDLAGVGQFF. For the CDR3, the DNA is TGCGCCAGCAGCCAAGATGACCTAGCGGGAGTGGGGCAGTTCTTC.

This chain connects TRBV7-2 to TRBJ1-2; D is perhaps TRBD1 (5 bases). Trimming took 4 bases from V and 4 from J, leaving 16 bases between them. The CDR3 runs to 15 residues. Germline V CDR1 and CDR2: SGHTA, FQGNSA. CDR3 amino acids: CASSYREMGVYGYTF. The CDR3 coding sequence is TGTGCCAGCAGCTACCGGGAGATGGGGGTCTATGGCTACACCTTC.

This clonotype appeared a few times. The chain links TRBV7-6 to TRBJ2-1; 7 nucleotides align to TRBD1. The V and J ends lost 2 bases and 2 bases, in that order; junction bases with no gene match: 3. The CDR3 totals 15 residues. Germline V CDR1 and CDR2: SGHVS, FNYEAQ. Here the CDR3 reads CASSLPTGAYNEQFF. Here the CDR3 DNA reads TGTGCCAGCAGCTTACCTACAGGGGCCTACAATGAGCAGTTCTTC.

This clonotype came up once. The chain recombines TRBV7-2 with TRBJ2-1, with 8 bases identical to TRBD2. V trimming: 4 bases; J trimming: 4 bases; junction bases outside the gene matches: 9. The germline gives CDR1 SGHTA, CDR2 FQGNSA. This CDR3 has 16 amino acids. The CDR3 reads CASSSALAGYYNEQFF. In nucleotides, the CDR3 is TGTGCCAGCAGCTCAGCGCTAGCGGGTTATTACAATGAGCAGTTCTTC.

J is TRBJ1-2 and V is TRBV29-1, with D unresolved. The CDR3 contains 12 residues. Trimming pared 6 bases from V and 8 bases from J, leaving 16 bases between. Per the germline V gene, CDR1 is SQVTM and CDR2 is ANQGSEA. The DNA of the CDR3 is TGCAGCGTGGGGTCGGGTTCTTTCGGCTACACCTTC. Translating it yields CSVGSGSFGYTF.

The table lists this clonotype with a few counts. This chain links TRBV3-1 with TRBJ2-4; possible D gene TRBD2, 6 bases. CDR3 size: 15 residues. The germline gives CDR1 LGHDT, CDR2 YNNKEL (reference sequence). V was cut by 0 bases and J by 8 bases, with 14 bases left in between. The CDR3 coding sequence is TGTGCCAGCAGCCAAGAAGGACTACGCTCCGACATTCAGTACTTC. Residues: CASSQEGLRSDIQYF.

V gene TRBV10-3 combines with J gene TRBJ1-5; D is uncertain. V lost 3 bases, J lost 8 bases, and 11 bases lay in between. This CDR3 region has 13 residues. Germline loops: CDR1 ENHRY, CDR2 SYGVKD. Written as DNA, the CDR3 is TGTGCCATCAGTGAACCGGGAGAAGAGCCCCAGCATTTT. It is translated as CAISEPGEEPQHF.

The chain uses TRBV5-1 and TRBJ1-1; D ambiguous. With 0 bases removed from V and 6 bases from J, the gap between germline ends came to 9 bases. The CDR3 runs 13 residues. The V gene's germline CDR1 is SGHRS and CDR2 YFSETQ. CDR3 nucleotide sequence: TGCGCCAGCAGCTTGGCTTCCCGGTCTGAAGCTTTCTTT. Protein: CASSLASRSEAFF. The whole variable domain, filled in from reference TRBV5-1 and TRBJ1-1, reads KAGVTQTPRYLIKTRGQQVTLSCSPISGHRSVSWYQQTPGQGLQFLFEYFSETQRNKGNFPGRFSGRQFSNSRSEMNVSTLELGDSALYLCASSLASRSEAFFGQGTRLTVV.

This clonotype was seen a single time. This chain's CDR3 is CASSYTPGRRDRSSYNEQFF. Here the CDR3 DNA reads TGTGCCAGCAGTTATACCCCAGGCAGACGGGACCGCAGTTCCTACAATGAGCAGTTCTTC. This chain uses TRBV11-1 with TRBJ2-1; TRBD1 or TRBD2 may be the D gene (5 bases each). Germline loops: CDR1 SGHAT, CDR2 FQDESV (reference sequence). The V gene lost 6 bases and the J gene lost 1 base, with 28 bases spanning the gap. The CDR3 spans 20 residues.

V and J are TRBV20-1 and TRBJ2-1; 7 nucleotides align to TRBD2. Germline-derived CDR1 and CDR2 are DFQATT and SNEGSKA (reference sequence). Trimming removed 3 bases from V and 5 bases from J; junction bases left unmatched: 7. The CDR3 has 14 amino acids. CDR3 sequence: CSARSASGDNEQFF. In nucleotides, the CDR3 is TGCAGTGCTAGGTCGGCTAGCGGTGACAATGAGCAGTTCTTC.

This chain links TRBV12-3 or TRBV12-4 with TRBJ1-2, with 7 positions matching TRBD1. The CDR3 is 14 amino acids. After removal of 6 bases from V and 8 bases from J, the junction contained 12 bases not matched to a gene. The CDR3, as DNA: TGTGCCAGCAGAACGGGGACAGTCCCTAGGGGCTACACCTTC. Translated: CASRTGTVPRGYTF.

The chain couples TRBV24-1 to TRBJ2-1; 12 bases agree with TRBD2. This CDR3 has 17 amino acids. The V gene end was trimmed by 2 bases and the J gene end by 6 bases; junction bases not matched to a gene: 7. CDR1 and CDR2 (germline): KGHDR, SFDVKD. CDR3 nucleotide sequence: TGTGCCACCAGTGATTGGCAGACTAGCGGGAGTCCCAATGAGCAGTTCTTC. Protein sequence: CATSDWQTSGSPNEQFF.

This clonotype was recorded a few times. The V and J genes are TRBV12-3 or TRBV12-4 and TRBJ2-5; 7 nucleotides agree with TRBD1. The ends lost 8 bases at V and 4 bases at J; junction bases unmatched: 13. CDR3 length: 15 amino acids. CDR3 sequence reads: CASGSDRDEGETQYF. CDR3 coding DNA: TGTGCCAGCGGGTCAGACAGGGACGAAGGAGAGACCCAGTACTTC.

The chain combines TRBV18 with TRBJ2-1; D gene unclear. V was cut by 2 bases and J by 13 bases, with 12 bases left in between. Germline V lookup: CDR1 KGHSH, CDR2 LQKENI. This CDR3 is 12 amino acids long. The CDR3 nucleotides read TGTGCCAGCTCACCAGATAGGCGCAACCAGTTCTTC. It codes for CASSPDRRNQFF.

The J gene is TRBJ2-7, the V gene TRBV20-1; no firm D call. V lost 2 bases and J lost 0, with 8 bases in between. Germline V gives CDR1 DFQATT, CDR2 SNEGSKA (reference sequence). CDR3 length: 13 amino acids. As DNA, the CDR3 is TGCAGTGCTAGACAGCCGAGCTCCTACGAGCAGTACTTC. It translates to CSARQPSSYEQYF.